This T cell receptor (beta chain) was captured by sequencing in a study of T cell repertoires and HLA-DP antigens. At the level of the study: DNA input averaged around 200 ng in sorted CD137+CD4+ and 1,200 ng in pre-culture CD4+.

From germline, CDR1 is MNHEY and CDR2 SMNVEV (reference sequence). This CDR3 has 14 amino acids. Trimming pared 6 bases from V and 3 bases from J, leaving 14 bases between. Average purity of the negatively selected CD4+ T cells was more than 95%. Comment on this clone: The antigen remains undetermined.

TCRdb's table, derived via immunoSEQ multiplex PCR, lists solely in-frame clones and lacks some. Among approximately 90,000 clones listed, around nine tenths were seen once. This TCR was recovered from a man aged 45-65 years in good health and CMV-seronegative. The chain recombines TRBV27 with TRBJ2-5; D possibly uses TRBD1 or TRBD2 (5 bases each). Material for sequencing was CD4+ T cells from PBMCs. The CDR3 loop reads CASSRPGRKETQYF. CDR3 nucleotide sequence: TGTGCCAGCAGCCGTCCGGGACGGAAAGAGACCCAGTACTTC.